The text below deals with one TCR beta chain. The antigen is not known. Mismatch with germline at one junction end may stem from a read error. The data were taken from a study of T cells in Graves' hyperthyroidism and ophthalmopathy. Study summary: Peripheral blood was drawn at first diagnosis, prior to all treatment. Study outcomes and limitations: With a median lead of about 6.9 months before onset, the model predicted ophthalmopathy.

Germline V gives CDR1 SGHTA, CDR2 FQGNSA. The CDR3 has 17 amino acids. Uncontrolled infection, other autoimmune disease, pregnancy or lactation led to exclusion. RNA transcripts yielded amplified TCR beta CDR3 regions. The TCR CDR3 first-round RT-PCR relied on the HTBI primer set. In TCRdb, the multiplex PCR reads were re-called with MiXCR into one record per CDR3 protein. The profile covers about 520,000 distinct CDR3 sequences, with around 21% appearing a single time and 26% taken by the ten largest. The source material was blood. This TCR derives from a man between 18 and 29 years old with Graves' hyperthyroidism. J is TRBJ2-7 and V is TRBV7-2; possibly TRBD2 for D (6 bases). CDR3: CASSLGLRMGGTYEQCF. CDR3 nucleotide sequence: TGTGCCAGCAGCTTAGGGCTCAGGATGGGCGGGACCTACGAGCAGTGCTTC.